These 17 T cell receptor beta chains came from one sample sequenced in a study of cytomegalovirus exposure and HLA in healthy donors. 60 Vbeta and 13 Jbeta primers were used in PCR. Using immunoSEQ multiplex PCR, the repertoire was profiled, and TCRdb retains in-frame clones only, with some absent. This table holds about 160,000 clones, 68% found once. Sequenced: PBMCs. All receptors come from a woman under 30 in good health and CMV-seropositive.

In its sample, this clone was seen once. The chain links TRBV30 to TRBJ1-6; TRBD1 matches at 10 bases. This CDR3 spans 14 amino acids. V was clipped by 3 bases and J by 10 bases; unmatched bases: 6. Germline CDR1 and CDR2: GTSNPN and SVGIG (reference sequence). CDR3 amino acids: CAWRGTGVWSPLHF. CDR3 coding DNA: TGTGCCTGGAGAGGGACAGGGGTTTGGTCACCCCTCCACTTT. Variable domain in full (rest from reference TRBV30 and TRBJ1-6): SQTIHQWPATLVQPVGSPLSLECTVEGTSNPNLYWYRQAAGRGLQLLFYSVGIGQISSEVPQNLSASRPQDRQFILSSKKLLLSDSGFYLCAWRGTGVWSPLHFGNGTRLTVT.

V is TRBV5-5 and J is TRBJ2-7; 9 positions agree with TRBD1. Per the germline V gene, CDR1 is SGHKS and CDR2 is YYEKEE (reference sequence). The V and J ends lost 4 bases and 6 bases, in that order; junction bases with no gene match: 8. This CDR3 comprises 14 residues. In DNA form, the CDR3 reads TGTGCCAGCAGCGAGGGACAGGGACTCCTCGAGCAGTACTTC. It yields the protein CASSEGQGLLEQYF.

V usage is TRBV11-2 and J usage is TRBJ2-5; D perhaps matches TRBD1 (6 bases). This CDR3 comprises 13 residues. In germline, CDR1 is SGHAT, CDR2 FQNNGV. Trimming removed 10 bases at V and 5 bases at J, with 17 bases between. The CDR3 is CATGPSQGETQYF. The CDR3 bases are TGTGCCACGGGCCCGTCCCAGGGGGAGACCCAGTACTTC.

This chain links TRBV7-2 with TRBJ2-5; TRBD2 matches at 7 bases. Germline V lookup: CDR1 SGHTA, CDR2 FQGNSA. Trimming cost V 5 bases and J 5 bases; bases outside gene matches: 11. The CDR3 has 15 amino acids. CDR3 coding DNA: TGTGCCAGCAGCCTACTAGCGACGGCAGGGGAGACCCAGTACTTC. This codes for CASSLLATAGETQYF.

The chain is built from TRBV28 and TRBJ2-1, with D possibly being TRBD2 (6 bases). V lost 6 bases and J 3 bases, leaving 9 bases between the germline ends. There are 13 residues in the CDR3. The V gene's germline CDR1 is MDHEN and CDR2 SYDVKM. CDR3 in amino acids: CASRRGNYNEQFF. The CDR3 nucleotides read TGTGCCAGCAGGCGGGGCAACTACAATGAGCAGTTCTTC.

The rearrangement uses TRBV29-1 and TRBJ2-1; 12 positions agree with TRBD1. V lost 6 bases to trimming and J lost 0 bases; unmatched junction nucleotides: 18. Germline assignment: CDR1 SQVTM and CDR2 ANQGSEA. This CDR3 contains 20 residues. In DNA, the CDR3 is TGCAGCGTATTGTTCCTCGGTGGGACAGGGGGCGTGGGCTCCTACAATGAGCAGTTCTTC. This sequence encodes CSVLFLGGTGGVGSYNEQFF.

This clone has more than one count but fewer than ten. The chain employs TRBV7-9 and TRBJ2-7; 8 positions agree with TRBD1. Germline CDR1 is SEHNR and CDR2 is FQNEAQ (reference sequence). The CDR3 is 14 amino acids. V gave up 6 bases and J gave up 6 bases; unmatched junction bases: 10. The CDR3 loop reads CASSRTGGGSEQYF. CDR3 nucleotides: TGTGCCAGCAGTCGTACAGGGGGTGGGTCCGAGCAGTACTTC.

The chain uses TRBV5-1 and TRBJ2-6, with 7 bases that match TRBD1. The germline V gene encodes CDR1 SGHRS and CDR2 YFSETQ. J was trimmed by 2 bases and V by 4 bases; bases with no gene match: 6. CDR3 length equals 16 residues. The DNA for the CDR3 is TGCGCCAGCAGCACGGGACAGATAACTGGGGCCAACGTCCTGACTTTC. Amino acids: CASSTGQITGANVLTF.

The chain has TRBV7-9 and TRBJ2-1; TRBD2 matches 9 bases. Looked up from germline, CDR1 is SEHNR and CDR2 is FQNEAQ (reference sequence). The CDR3 loop spans 18 amino acids. The V and J ends lost 1 base and 7 bases, in that order; junction bases with no gene match: 14. The CDR3 DNA follows: TGTGCCAGCAGCTTAGGTGAGCTGGCGGGAGGGTTTAGGAATGAGCAGTTCTTC. Its translation: CASSLGELAGGFRNEQFF.

The J gene is TRBJ2-3, the V gene TRBV12-5; possible D gene TRBD2, 5 bases. V was clipped by 4 bases and J by 8 bases, with 13 bases between them. Germline loops: CDR1 LGHNT, CDR2 FRNRAP. The CDR3 has 13 amino acids. The CDR3 DNA reads as TGTGCTAGTGGTTCCCGGGGTTTAGGTACGCAGTATTTT. It is translated as CASGSRGLGTQYF.

The chain combines TRBV5-1 with TRBJ2-1; 9 nucleotides align to TRBD1. The germline gives CDR1 SGHRS, CDR2 YFSETQ. Trimming took 4 bases from V and 6 from J; bases not matched to a gene: 8. CDR3 length equals 15 residues. CDR3 region: CASSPWDRVGNEQFF. CDR3 DNA sequence: TGCGCCAGCAGCCCATGGGACAGGGTCGGCAATGAGCAGTTCTTC.

CDR3 in amino acids: CASSSGKYSYEQYF. DNA for the CDR3: TGTGCCAGCAGTAGCGGGAAGTACTCCTACGAGCAGTACTTC. The chain recombines TRBV7-9 with TRBJ2-5, with 8 nucleotides matching TRBD2. The J call may be faulty, since TRBJ2-7 better matches the DNA end. The CDR3 has 14 residues. Germline V lookup: CDR1 SEHNR, CDR2 FQNEAQ (reference sequence).

V gene TRBV18 combines with J gene TRBJ1-1, with D unresolved. The CDR3 is 16 residues long. Germline V gene sequence: CDR1 KGHSH, CDR2 LQKENI. Trimming pared 3 bases from V and 0 bases from J, leaving 14 bases between. This CDR3 reads CASSPQDPGMNTEAFF. The CDR3 nucleotides read TGTGCCAGCTCACCGCAAGATCCGGGTATGAACACTGAAGCTTTCTTT.

This clone was observed a single time. The chain couples TRBV27 to TRBJ2-3, with TRBD2 identical over 10 bases. From germline, CDR1 is MNHEY and CDR2 SMNVEV (reference sequence). V trimming: 5 bases; J trimming: 0 bases; junction bases outside the gene matches: 5. The CDR3 length is 16 residues. This CDR3 reads CASSRTSGVSTDTQYF. In DNA form, the CDR3 reads TGTGCCAGCAGTCGAACTAGCGGGGTTAGCACAGATACGCAGTATTTT.

In this sample, this clone turned up a few times. The chain joins TRBV27 to TRBJ2-7; 8 positions agree with TRBD1. This CDR3 has 13 amino acids. Germline-derived CDR1 and CDR2 are MNHEY and SMNVEV (reference sequence). Losses at the gene ends were 9 bases for V and 6 bases for J; bases not matched to a gene: 10. As DNA, the CDR3 is TGTGCCAGTTCCCGGGACAGGCTACGCGAGCAGTACTTC. Its protein product is CASSRDRLREQYF.

The gene calls are TRBV27 and TRBJ2-7; 10 bases line up with TRBD2. This CDR3 is 15 amino acids long. V was pared by 5 bases and J by 6 bases, with 10 bases of the junction left unmatched. Germline V gene sequence: CDR1 MNHEY, CDR2 SMNVEV (reference sequence). For the CDR3, the DNA is TGTGCCAGCAGTATAATTGTAGCGGGAGGTCGCGAGCAGTACTTC. Translated: CASSIIVAGGREQYF.

The rearrangement joins TRBV7-2 to TRBJ1-4; a weak D match, TRBD1 (5 bases). The germline V gene has CDR1 SGHTA and CDR2 FQGNSA. This CDR3 has 15 amino acids. V was clipped by 3 bases and J by 4 bases, with 12 bases between them. The DNA of the CDR3 is TGTGCCAGCAGCTTGGGCGGAGGGGTTAATGAAAAACTGTTTTTT. Translating it yields CASSLGGGVNEKLFF.